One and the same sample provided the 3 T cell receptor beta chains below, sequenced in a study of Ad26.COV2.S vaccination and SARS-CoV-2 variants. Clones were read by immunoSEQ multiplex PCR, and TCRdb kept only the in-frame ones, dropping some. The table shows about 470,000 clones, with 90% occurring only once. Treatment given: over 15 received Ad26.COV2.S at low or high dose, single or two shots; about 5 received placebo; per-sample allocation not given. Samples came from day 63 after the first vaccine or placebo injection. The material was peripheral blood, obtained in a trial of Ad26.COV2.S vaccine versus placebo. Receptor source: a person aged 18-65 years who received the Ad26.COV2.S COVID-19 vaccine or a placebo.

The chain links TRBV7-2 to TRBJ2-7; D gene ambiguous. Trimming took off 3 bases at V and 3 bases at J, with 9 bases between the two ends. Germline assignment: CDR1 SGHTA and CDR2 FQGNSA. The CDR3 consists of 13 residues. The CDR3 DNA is TGTGCCAGCAGCTTCGGTTCTGGCTACGAGCAGTACTTC. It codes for CASSFGSGYEQYF.

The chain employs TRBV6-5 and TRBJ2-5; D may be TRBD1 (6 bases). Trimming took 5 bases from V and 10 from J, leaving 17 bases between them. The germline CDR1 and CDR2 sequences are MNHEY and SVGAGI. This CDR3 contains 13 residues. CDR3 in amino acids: CASSQGIRLGQYF. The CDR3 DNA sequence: TGTGCCAGCAGTCAGGGGATCAGACTTGGCCAGTACTTC.

This chain's CDR3 is CASSPPSGSKNEQFF. The CDR3 DNA follows: TGTGCCAGCAGCCCGCCTAGCGGGAGTAAGAATGAGCAGTTCTTC. This chain uses TRBV9 with TRBJ2-1, with 10 bases fitting TRBD2. The CDR3 has 15 residues. J was trimmed by 7 bases and V by 4 bases; bases with no gene match: 8. Germline V lookup: CDR1 SGDLS, CDR2 YYNGEE.